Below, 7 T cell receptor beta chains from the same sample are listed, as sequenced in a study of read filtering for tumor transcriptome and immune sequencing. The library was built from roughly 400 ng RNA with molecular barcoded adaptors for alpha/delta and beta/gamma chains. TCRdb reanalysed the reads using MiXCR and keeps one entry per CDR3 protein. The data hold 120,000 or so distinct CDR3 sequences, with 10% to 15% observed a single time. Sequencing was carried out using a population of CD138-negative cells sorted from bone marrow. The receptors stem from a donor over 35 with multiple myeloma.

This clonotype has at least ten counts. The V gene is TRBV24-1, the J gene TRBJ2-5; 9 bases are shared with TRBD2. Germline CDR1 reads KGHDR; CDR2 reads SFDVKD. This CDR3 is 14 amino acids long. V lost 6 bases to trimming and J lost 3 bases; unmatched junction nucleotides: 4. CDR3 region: CATSPASGEETQYF. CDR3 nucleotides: TGTGCCACCAGTCCGGCTAGCGGGGAAGAGACCCAGTACTTC.

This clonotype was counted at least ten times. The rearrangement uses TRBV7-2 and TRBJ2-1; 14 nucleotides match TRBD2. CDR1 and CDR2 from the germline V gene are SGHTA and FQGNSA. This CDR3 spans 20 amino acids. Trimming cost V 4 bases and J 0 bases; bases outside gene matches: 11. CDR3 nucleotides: TGTGCCAGCAGCTACCTACTGACTAGCGGGAGGGTTCCCTCCTACAATGAGCAGTTCTTC. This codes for CASSYLLTSGRVPSYNEQFF.

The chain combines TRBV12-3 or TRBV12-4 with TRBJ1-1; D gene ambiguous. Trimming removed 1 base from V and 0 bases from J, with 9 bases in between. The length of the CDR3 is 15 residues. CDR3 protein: CASSLGVGLNTEAFF. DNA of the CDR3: TGTGCCAGCAGTTTAGGGGTCGGATTGAACACTGAAGCTTTCTTT.

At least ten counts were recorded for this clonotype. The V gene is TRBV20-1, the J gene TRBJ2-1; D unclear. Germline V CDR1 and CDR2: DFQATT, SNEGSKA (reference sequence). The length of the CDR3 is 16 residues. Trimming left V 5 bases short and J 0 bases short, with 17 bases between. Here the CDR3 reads CSAPHASESSYNEQFF. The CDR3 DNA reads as TGCAGTGCTCCACATGCGAGCGAAAGCTCCTACAATGAGCAGTTCTTC.

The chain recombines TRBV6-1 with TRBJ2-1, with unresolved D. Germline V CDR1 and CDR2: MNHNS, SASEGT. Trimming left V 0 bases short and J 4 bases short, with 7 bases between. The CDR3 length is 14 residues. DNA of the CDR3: TGTGCCAGCAGTGAAGCGGGGATATACAATGAGCAGTTCTTC. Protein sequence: CASSEAGIYNEQFF.

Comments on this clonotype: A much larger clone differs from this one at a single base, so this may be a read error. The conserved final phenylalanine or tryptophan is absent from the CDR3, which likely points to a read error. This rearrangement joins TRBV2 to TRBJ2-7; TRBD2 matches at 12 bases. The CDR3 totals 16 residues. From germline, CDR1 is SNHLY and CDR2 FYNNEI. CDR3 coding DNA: TGTGCTAGCGGACTAGCGGGATTTCCTAGCTCCTACGAGCAGTACCTC. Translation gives CASGLAGFPSSYEQYL.

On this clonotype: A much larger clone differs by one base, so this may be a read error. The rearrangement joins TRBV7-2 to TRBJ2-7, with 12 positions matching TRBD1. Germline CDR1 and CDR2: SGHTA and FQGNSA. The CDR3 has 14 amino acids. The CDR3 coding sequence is TGTGCCAGCAGCCCGGGACAGGGGGCGTACGAGCGGTACTTC. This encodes CASSPGQGAYERYF.